What follows are 9 T cell receptor beta chains derived from one specimen sequenced in a study of PD-1 blockade in classical Hodgkin lymphoma. Some clones are missing from TCRdb's copy, which holds only in-frame ones; the method was immunoSEQ multiplex PCR. The table shows 2,000 to 3,000 clones, with approximately 52% occurring only once. Brentuximab vedotin exposure varied among the patients, all of whom had relapsed after autologous stem cell transplantation. Material: peripheral blood mononuclear cells (PBMCs), obtained at baseline. All receptors derive from a human donor with classical Hodgkin lymphoma.

V and J are TRBV6-6 and TRBJ2-1, with TRBD1 matching over 12 bases. The CDR3 consists of 14 residues. V was pared by 4 bases and J by 8 bases, with 3 bases of the junction left unmatched. Germline CDR1 is MNHNY and CDR2 is SVGAGI (reference sequence). This CDR3 reads CASSLGQGADEQFF. The CDR3 DNA is TGTGCCAGCAGTTTGGGACAGGGGGCAGATGAGCAGTTCTTC.

The chain carries TRBV7-8 and TRBJ2-5; tentatively, D is TRBD1 (6 bases). Germline lookup yields CDR1 SGHVS and CDR2 FQNEAQ. CDR3 length equals 12 residues. Trimming removed 5 bases at V and 6 bases at J, with 10 bases between. CDR3 sequence: CASSPRGKTQYF. The CDR3 nucleotides are TGTGCCAGCAGCCCCAGGGGAAAGACCCAGTACTTC.

The rearrangement links TRBV5-1 to TRBJ1-2, with D possibly matching TRBD1 (6 bases). Germline V gene lookup returns CDR1 SGHRS and CDR2 YFSETQ. This CDR3 region has 15 residues. Trimming removed 6 bases at V and 1 base at J, with 16 bases between. CDR3 in DNA: TGCGCCAGCACCTGGGGGCAGGGCCTTAACTATGGCTACACCTTC. It specifies CASTWGQGLNYGYTF.

This clone is large by share. The J gene is TRBJ1-5, the V gene TRBV5-5; a weak D match, TRBD1 (6 bases). The germline gives CDR1 SGHKS, CDR2 YYEKEE (reference sequence). Trimming left V 4 bases short and J 0 bases short, with 8 bases between. The CDR3 runs 14 residues. For the CDR3, the DNA is TGTGCCAGCAGCGCCAGGGGTAGCAATCAGCCCCAGCATTTT. It is translated as CASSARGSNQPQHF.

The chain's CDR3 is CASSQDDSVSGNTIYF. Here the CDR3 DNA reads TGCGCCAGCAGCCAAGATGACAGTGTTTCTGGAAACACCATATATTTT. V usage is TRBV4-1 and J usage is TRBJ1-3; weak D call: TRBD1 (5 bases). This CDR3 spans 16 amino acids. Between the trimmed V and J ends, which lost 0 bases and 1 base, there was a span of 10 bases. Germline assignment: CDR1 MGHRA and CDR2 YSYEKL.

V and J are TRBV6-5 and TRBJ1-1; D unclear. Trimming left V 5 bases short and J 5 bases short, with 6 bases between. Per germline, CDR1 MNHEY and CDR2 SVGAGI. This CDR3 comprises 11 residues. CDR3 sequence reads: CASSLGTEAFF. The DNA of the CDR3 is TGTGCCAGCAGTCTGGGGACTGAAGCTTTCTTT.

This clone was observed a handful of times. V and J are TRBV28 and TRBJ1-1; D possibly corresponds to TRBD1 (5 bases). Germline CDR1 MDHEN, CDR2 SYDVKM. This CDR3 spans 16 amino acids. Between the trimmed V and J ends, which lost 3 bases and 5 bases, there was a span of 19 bases. CDR3 bases: TGTGCCAGCAGTTTTGAGGCAGGGTACCAGTGGACTGAAGCTTTCTTT. Amino acid sequence: CASSFEAGYQWTEAFF.

This rearrangement joins TRBV18 to TRBJ2-7, with 8 bases that match TRBD2. The V segment lost 5 bases and the J segment 0 bases; nucleotides outside the gene matches: 12. The CDR3 consists of 17 residues. Per germline, CDR1 KGHSH and CDR2 LQKENI. The CDR3 DNA reads as TGTGCCAGCTCATCGTTCCTTTCTAGCGGGCCCTCCTACGAGCAGTACTTC. Its translation: CASSSFLSSGPSYEQYF.

The chain joins TRBV20-1 to TRBJ1-1; D gene ambiguous. The CDR3 totals 11 residues. CDR1 is DFQATT and CDR2 is SNEGSKA in the germline V gene (reference sequence). Deletions cut 3 bases from V and 7 bases from J, with 9 bases between. CDR3 sequence reads: CSASRTLEAFF. CDR3 nucleotides: TGCAGTGCTAGCAGGACCCTTGAAGCTTTCTTT.